These T cell receptor beta chains were read from a single sample in a study of blood T cell repertoires in COVID-19. The data were produced by immunoSEQ multiplex PCR, yet TCRdb's version contains in-frame clones alone and is incomplete. The sample has approximately 130,000 clones, approximately 71% seen once. The sequenced sample was peripheral blood. Receptor source: a human donor in a cohort sampled during active COVID-19. Each CDR3 is given with its conserved first and last residue. The D gene is left open where the match is weak. Rows give clone size only sometimes, using once, few, many, or a class for an expanded clone.

NA TRBJ2-1 TRBV7-3 NA TGTGCCAGCAGCTTAACACCCGGCGGGAATGAGCAGTTCTTC CASSLTPGGNEQFF
NA TRBJ2-7 TRBV7-2 NA TGTGCCAGCAGCTCCGGGACTTCCTACGAGCAGTACTTC CASSSGTSYEQYF
NA TRBJ2-3 TRBV24-1 TRBD2 TGTGCCACCAGTGATGCGGCGGGAGGGTACACAGATACGCAGTATTTT CATSDAAGGYTDTQYF
NA TRBJ1-1 TRBV6-6 NA TGTGCCATCAAACAGGGTCTTATCACTGAAGCTTTCTTT CAIKQGLITEAFF
NA TRBJ2-5 TRBV5-4 TRBD1 TGTGCCAGCAGCCGGGGACAGTTGTACCAAGAGACCCAGTACTTC CASSRGQLYQETQYF
NA TRBJ1-1 TRBV29-1 NA TGCAGCGTTGAGGGCGGGGAAGCTTTCTTT CSVEGGEAFF
NA TRBJ1-2 TRBV30 TRBD1 TGTGCCTGGAGCCGGGGACAGACCTATGGCTACACCTTC CAWSRGQTYGYTF
NA TRBJ1-1 TRBV5-8 NA TGTGCCAGCAGCTCTAGGGGCACTGAAGCTTTCTTT CASSSRGTEAFF
NA TRBJ2-3 TRBV2 NA TGTGCCAGCAGTAGTAGCGGAACTAGCACAGATACGCAGTATTTT CASSSSGTSTDTQYF
NA TRBJ2-7 TRBV5-1 NA TGCGCCAGCAGCTTGACTGGAGTCAGCGTTTACGAGCAGTACTTC CASSLTGVSVYEQYF
NA TRBJ2-7 TRBV30 NA TGTGCCTGGAGGCCGCCCCCCCCGGACTTGTGGGAGCAGTACTTC CAWRPPPPDLWEQYF
NA TRBJ2-6 TRBV19 NA TGTGCCAGTAGTATAGACGGCTCGCGGCCGGACTCTGGGGCCAACGTCCTGACTTTC CASSIDGSRPDSGANVLTF
NA TRBJ2-5 TRBV28 NA TGTGCCAGCAGGAGTAGCGAATCCTCCGAGACCCAGTACTTC CASRSSESSETQYF
NA TRBJ1-5 TRBV27 NA TGTGCCAGCAGACCAACAGGGACCTATCAGCCCCAGCATTTT CASRPTGTYQPQHF
NA TRBJ2-7 TRBV27 NA TGTGCCAGCAGTCCCGGGTTGTTCCCCGCCGAGCAGTACTTC CASSPGLFPAEQYF
NA TRBJ2-7 TRBV27 TRBD2 TGTGCCAGCAGTATACTAGCGGGAGCCCACGAGCAGTACTTC CASSILAGAHEQYF
few TRBJ2-1 TRBV5-1 NA TGCGCCAGCCGGGAGCGCTCCTACAATGAGCAGTTCTTC CASRERSYNEQFF
NA TRBJ2-7 TRBV6-6 NA TGTGCCAGCAGCGCATCCGGACTATACGAGCAGTACTTC CASSASGLYEQYF
NA TRBJ1-4 TRBV19 NA TGTGCCAGTAGTATATGGGCGGGACCTTCGGCTAATGAAAAACTGTTTTTT CASSIWAGPSANEKLFF
NA TRBJ1-4 TRBV6-5 NA TGTGCCAGCAGTTACGGCAGGCACCCAAGGAAACTGTTTTTT CASSYGRHPRKLFF
medium-sized TRBJ1-2 TRBV28 NA TGTGCCAGCAGGTTGCTCCCCTCAGGGAACTATGGCTACACCTTC CASRLLPSGNYGYTF
NA TRBJ1-1 TRBV15 TRBD1 TGTGCCACCAACCCTACAGGGGCAGGCACTGAAGCTTTCTTT CATNPTGAGTEAFF
few TRBJ2-7 TRBV13 TRBD2 TGTGCCAGCGGGTCCGGGAGCGGGAGCTCGGTCGAGCAGTACTTC CASGSGSGSSVEQYF
NA TRBJ2-7 TRBV5-6 TRBD2 TGTGCCAGCAGCATTCAGCCTAGCGGGAGCCACGAGCAGTACTTC CASSIQPSGSHEQYF
NA TRBJ1-6 TRBV14 NA TGTGCCAGCAGCCTCCACACGGGGGTGGATAATTCACCCCTCCACTTT CASSLHTGVDNSPLHF
few TRBJ1-1 TRBV20-1 NA TGCAGTGCTAGGACAGAGTTACGAGCTTTCTTT CSARTELRAFF
NA TRBJ2-2 TRBV27 NA TGTGCCAGCAGACTCCAGGTTGTCGGGGAGCTGTTTTTT CASRLQVVGELFF
NA TRBJ2-7 TRBV11-3 NA TGTGCCAGCAGCTTAGATAGCACTACTTTCTACGAGCAGTACTTC CASSLDSTTFYEQYF
NA TRBJ2-7 TRBV9 TRBD1 TGTGCCAGCAGCCTGGGACAGGGGAGGCTCTACGAGCAGTACTTC CASSLGQGRLYEQYF
NA TRBJ1-1 TRBV6-4 NA TGTGCCAGCAGTACGGACATGAACACTGAAGCTTTCTTT CASSTDMNTEAFF
NA TRBJ2-1 TRBV25-1 TRBD1 TGTGCCAGCAGTGAAGCCCGGACAGGACGCAATGAGCAGTTCTTC CASSEARTGRNEQFF
NA TRBJ2-1 TRBV25-1 TRBD2 TGTGCCAGCAGTGAATTGGTGACGGGGGGAAATCTCTACAATGAGCAGTTCTTC CASSELVTGGNLYNEQFF
once TRBJ1-2 TRBV25-1 TRBD1 TGTGCCAGCAGTGCGACAGGGGGAGCCAATGGCTACACCTTC CASSATGGANGYTF
NA TRBJ2-7 TRBV4-1 TRBD2 TGCGCCAGCAGCCAAGGTCCTAGCGGGGGGCCGGGTGGTTACGAGCAGTACTTC CASSQGPSGGPGGYEQYF
NA TRBJ2-7 TRBV12-2 NA TGTGCAAGTCGCTTAGCGGCGGGACTAGCGGGTCTACCCTACTCCTACGAGCAGTACTTC CASRLAAGLAGLPYSYEQYF
NA TRBJ2-7 TRBV20-1 NA TGCAGTGCTAGAGCGTACGAGCAGTACTTC CSARAYEQYF
NA TRBJ2-7 TRBV7-2 TRBD1 TGTGCCAGCAGCCCCTTCGACAGGGGCGGTATCTACGAGCAGTACTTC CASSPFDRGGIYEQYF
NA TRBJ2-3 TRBV9 TRBD2 TGTGCCAGCAGCCCTATATCAACTAGCGGCGCTAGCACAGATACGCAGTATTTT CASSPISTSGASTDTQYF
few TRBJ2-7 TRBV30 TRBD1 TGTGCCTGGAGGACAGGGACAACGCCCTACGAGCAGTACTTC CAWRTGTTPYEQYF
NA TRBJ2-7 TRBV16 NA TGTGCCAGCAGCCAATCAGGACAAGGCAACGAGCAGTACTTC CASSQSGQGNEQYF
NA TRBJ1-4 TRBV11-2 TRBD1 TGTGCCAGCAGCGCCGGGACAGGAAACGTTCGTAATGAAAAACTGTTTTTT CASSAGTGNVRNEKLFF
few TRBJ2-3 TRBV7-7 TRBD1 TGTGCTAGCAGCCTAGGGGGACAGGCGAGCACAGATACGCAGTATTTT CASSLGGQASTDTQYF
NA TRBJ2-7 TRBV11-2 NA TGTGCCAGCAGCGCAGGGGCCACGGGGTACGAGCAGTACTTC CASSAGATGYEQYF
few TRBJ1-1 TRBV12-3/TRBV12-4 TRBD1 TGTGCCAGCAGCCCTACAGGGGTTGAGGGAGCTTTCTTT CASSPTGVEGAFF
NA TRBJ2-7 TRBV12-3/TRBV12-4 TRBD2 TGTGCCAGCAGTTTTACGGGAGGTGCCGAGCAGTACTTC CASSFTGGAEQYF
NA TRBJ2-7 TRBV6-5 NA TGTGCCAGCAGCCCAGGGGTCGAGCAGTACTTC CASSPGVEQYF